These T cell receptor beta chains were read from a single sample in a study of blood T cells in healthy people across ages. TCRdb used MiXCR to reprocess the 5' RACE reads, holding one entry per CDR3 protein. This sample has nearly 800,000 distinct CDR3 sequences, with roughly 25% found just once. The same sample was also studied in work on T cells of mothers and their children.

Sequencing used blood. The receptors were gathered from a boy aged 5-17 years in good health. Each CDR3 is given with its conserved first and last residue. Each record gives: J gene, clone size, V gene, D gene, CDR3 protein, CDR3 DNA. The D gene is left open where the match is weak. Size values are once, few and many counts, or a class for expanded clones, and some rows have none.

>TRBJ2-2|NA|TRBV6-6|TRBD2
CATCPTSGGTGELFF
TGTGCCACATGCCCCACTAGCGGGGGGACCGGGGAGCTGTTTTTT
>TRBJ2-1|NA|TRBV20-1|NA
CSASPDRINNEQFF
TGCAGTGCTAGTCCAGATAGGATTAACAATGAGCAGTTCTTC
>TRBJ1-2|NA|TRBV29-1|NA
CSVDPGYGYTF
TGCAGCGTTGACCCCGGCTATGGCTACACCTTC
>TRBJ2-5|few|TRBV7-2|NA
CASSFVRKETQYF
TGTGCCAGCAGCTTCGTAAGGAAAGAGACCCAGTACTTC
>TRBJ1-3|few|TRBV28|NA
CASSTGQGVPGNTIYF
TGTGCCAGCAGTACAGGCCAGGGAGTCCCTGGAAACACCATATATTTT
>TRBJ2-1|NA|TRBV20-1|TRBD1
CSARDGDRVGNEQFF
TGCAGTGCTAGAGATGGCGACAGGGTGGGGAATGAGCAGTTCTTC
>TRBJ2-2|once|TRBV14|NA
CASSSFFSTGELFF
TGTGCCAGCAGTTCCTTTTTTTCGACCGGGGAGCTGTTTTTT
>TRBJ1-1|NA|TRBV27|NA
CASSSSGGRRREAFF
TGTGCCAGCAGTTCATCGGGCGGGCGCAGACGGGAAGCTTTCTTT
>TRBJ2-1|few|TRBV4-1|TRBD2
CASSQEPGLAGTLNYNEQFF
TGCGCCAGCAGCCAAGAACCGGGACTAGCGGGAACTCTGAACTACAATGAGCAGTTCTTC
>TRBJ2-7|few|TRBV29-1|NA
CSVEGQGSEQYF
TGCAGCGTTGAAGGTCAGGGTTCCGAGCAGTACTTC
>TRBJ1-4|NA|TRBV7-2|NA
CASTRGGVGDEKLFF
TGTGCCAGCACGAGGGGGGGAGTTGGTGATGAAAAACTGTTTTTT
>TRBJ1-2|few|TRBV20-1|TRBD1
CTALQGEYGYTF
TGCACTGCTTTACAGGGGGAATATGGCTACACCTTC
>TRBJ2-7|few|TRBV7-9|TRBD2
CTSSGGDYEQYF
TGTACCAGCAGCGGGGGAGATTACGAGCAGTACTTC
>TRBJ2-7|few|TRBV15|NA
CATSRDPGITYEQYF
TGTGCCACCAGCAGAGATCCTGGGATCACCTACGAGCAGTACTTC
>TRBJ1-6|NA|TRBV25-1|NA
CASSELWTSSPLHF
TGTGCCAGCAGTGAATTATGGACTTCATCACCCCTCCACTTT
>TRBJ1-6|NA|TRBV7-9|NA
CASSPLGQYNSPLHF
TGTGCCAGCAGCCCCCTGGGGCAATATAATTCACCCCTCCACTTT
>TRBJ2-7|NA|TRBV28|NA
CASTPRGSYEQYF
TGTGCCAGCACCCCCCGAGGGTCCTACGAGCAGTACTTC
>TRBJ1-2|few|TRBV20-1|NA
CSAGGEGYTF
TGCAGTGCAGGGGGTGAAGGCTACACCTTC
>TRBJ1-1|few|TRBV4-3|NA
CASSQDVAERVPAFF
TGCGCCAGCAGCCAAGATGTGGCAGAAAGGGTCCCGGCTTTCTTT
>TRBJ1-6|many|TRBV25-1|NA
CASREGFDSSPLHF
TGTGCCAGCAGGGAGGGGTTTGACAGTTCACCCCTCCACTTT
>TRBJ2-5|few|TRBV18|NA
CASSPLAQESQETQYF
TGTGCCAGCTCACCATTAGCGCAGGAGTCCCAAGAGACCCAGTACTTC
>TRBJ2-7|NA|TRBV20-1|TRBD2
CSARELAGDPYEQYF
TGCAGTGCTAGAGAACTAGCGGGGGATCCCTACGAGCAGTACTTC
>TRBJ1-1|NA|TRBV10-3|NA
CATGTGGQLTEAFF
TGTGCCACAGGGACGGGGGGTCAGTTGACTGAAGCTTTCTTT
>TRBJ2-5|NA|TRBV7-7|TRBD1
CASSLSPTGLETQYF
TGTGCTAGCAGCTTATCCCCGACAGGGCTAGAGACCCAGTACTTC
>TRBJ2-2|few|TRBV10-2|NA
CASTTRNTGELFF
TGCGCCAGCACCACGCGGAACACCGGGGAGCTGTTTTTT
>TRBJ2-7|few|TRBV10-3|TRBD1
CAIRPTGAVYEQYF
TGTGCCATCAGACCGACAGGGGCGGTCTACGAGCAGTACTTC
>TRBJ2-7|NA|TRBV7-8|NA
CASSFAGRDEQYF
TGTGCCAGCAGCTTCGCCGGGAGAGACGAGCAGTACTTC
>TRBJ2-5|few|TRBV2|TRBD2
CASSEQRGQETQYF
TGTGCCAGCAGTGAACAGCGGGGGCAAGAGACCCAGTACTTC
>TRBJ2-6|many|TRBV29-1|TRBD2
CSVVLAGGAGANVLTF
TGCAGCGTTGTTCTAGCGGGAGGGGCTGGGGCCAACGTCCTGACTTTC
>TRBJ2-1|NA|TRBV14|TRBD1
CASSQVGQGGEQFF
TGTGCCAGCAGCCAAGTGGGACAGGGAGGTGAGCAGTTCTTC
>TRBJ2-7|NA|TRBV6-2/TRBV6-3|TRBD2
CASSGTSGSFSEQYF
TGTGCCAGCAGCGGGACTAGCGGGAGTTTTTCCGAGCAGTACTTC